This T cell receptor beta chain was captured in a study of radiotherapy plus CTLA-4 blockade in lung cancer. Turning to the study itself: Objective responses were seen in around 19% of patients, disease control in more than 30%. Study results and caveats: Radiotherapy was combined with ipilimumab, and tumor-derived TCR clones then expanded in blood. Early blood T cell clone dynamics, with interferon-beta, were reported to best predict response.

Profiled with immunoSEQ multiplex PCR; TCRdb holds only in-frame clones, not every one. Of tens of thousands of clones in the sample, approximately 71% were seen once. This CDR3 region has 14 residues. V lost 2 bases, J lost 3 bases, and 11 bases lay in between. Germline CDR1 is SGHDT and CDR2 is YYEEEE. Ipilimumab CTLA-4 blockade and focal radiation were given to patients with chemo-refractory metastatic non-small-cell lung cancer. About this clone: What it binds is not known.

The sample was peripheral blood, taken from a patient treated with radiotherapy plus ipilimumab. The sequence was collected from a human donor with non-small cell lung cancer whose response to radiotherapy plus ipilimumab could not be evaluated. This sequence joins TRBV5-6 and TRBJ1-1; perhaps TRBD1 as D (5 bases). The CDR3 loop reads CASSFTGTDTEAFF. The CDR3 DNA follows: TGTGCCAGCAGCTTTACCGGGACTGACACTGAAGCTTTCTTT.